This T cell receptor beta chain originates from a study of cytotoxic CD8 clonotypes in ibrutinib-treated CLL. Turning to the study itself: Sequencing produced an average of approximately 230,000 productive templates and about 99,000 productive rearrangements per sample. Study findings and constraints: Public clonotypes showed up rarely, and on treatment they shrank or held steady.

TCRdb's copy holds only in-frame clones and misses some; the assay was immunoSEQ multiplex PCR. The table shows about 250,000 clones, with roughly 70% occurring only once. The TCR beta libraries used 2 to 2.5 micrograms of genomic DNA that came from cryopreserved PBMCs. Notes on this clone: Its antigen is unknown.

Sequenced material: PBMCs, taken after 24 months of ibrutinib treatment. The clonotype comes from a human donor with chronic lymphocytic leukemia.

As DNA, the CDR3 is TGTGCCAGCAGTGGGAGGACTAGCGGGAACCAAGAGACCCAGTACTTC. Its protein is CASSGRTSGNQETQYF. The chain has TRBV27 and TRBJ2-5, with TRBD2 matching 12 bases. The germline V gene has CDR1 MNHEY and CDR2 SMNVEV (reference sequence). The trim removed 5 bases at V and 0 bases at J, leaving 4 bases unmatched. The CDR3 runs to 16 residues.